This TCR beta chain was sequenced during a study of OX40 agonist ivuxolimab in advanced cancers. The overall study: Therapy given before enrollment (anti-PD-1, anti-PD-L1 or anti-CTLA-4) was allowed, and over 35% had some.

Cycle 7 day 1, cycle 4 day 1, and baseline were the timepoints at which blood was sampled. Profiling relied on immunoSEQ multiplex PCR, and the TCRdb table lists in-frame clones only, not all of them. The sample lists about 99,000 clones; around 94% were seen once. The CDR3 has 14 residues. The V gene lost 1 base and the J gene lost 5 bases, with 14 bases spanning the gap. Germline CDR1 and CDR2: SQVTM and ANQGSEA. The clonotype comes from an adult with an advanced solid tumor such as melanoma, head and neck, liver or kidney cancer. The V and J genes are TRBV29-1 and TRBJ1-1; no clear D gene. The source was CD4+ or CD8+ T cells sorted from blood, collected in a trial of the OX40 agonist ivuxolimab. The CDR3 DNA reads as TGCAGCGTTGAAGTCGGCAAGGGCGGGACTGAAGCTTTCTTT. Its translation: CSVEVGKGGTEAFF.